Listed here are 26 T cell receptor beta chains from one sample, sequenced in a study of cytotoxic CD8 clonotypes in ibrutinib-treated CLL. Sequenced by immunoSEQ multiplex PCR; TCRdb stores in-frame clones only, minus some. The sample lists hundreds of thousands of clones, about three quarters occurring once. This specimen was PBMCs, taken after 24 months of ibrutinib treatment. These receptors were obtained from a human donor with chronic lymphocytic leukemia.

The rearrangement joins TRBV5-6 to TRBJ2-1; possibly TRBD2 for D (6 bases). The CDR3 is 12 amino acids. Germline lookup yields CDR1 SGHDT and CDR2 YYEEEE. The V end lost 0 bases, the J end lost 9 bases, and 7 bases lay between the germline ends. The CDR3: CASSLVGGEQFF. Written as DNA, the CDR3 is TGTGCCAGCAGCTTGGTGGGGGGTGAGCAGTTCTTC.

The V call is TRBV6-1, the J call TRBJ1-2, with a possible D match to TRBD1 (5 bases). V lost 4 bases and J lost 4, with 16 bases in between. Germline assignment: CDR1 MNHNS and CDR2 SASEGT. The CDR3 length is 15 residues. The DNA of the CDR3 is TGTGCCAGCAGTGCGGGACGGATGACTCTCTATGGCTACACCTTC. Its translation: CASSAGRMTLYGYTF.

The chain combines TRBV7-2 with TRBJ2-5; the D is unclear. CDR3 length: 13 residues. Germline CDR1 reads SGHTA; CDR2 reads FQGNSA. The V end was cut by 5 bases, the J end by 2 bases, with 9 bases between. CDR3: CASSKVWQETQYF. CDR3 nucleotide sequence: TGTGCCAGCAGCAAAGTTTGGCAAGAGACCCAGTACTTC.

The CDR3 here is CASSRGAATYEQYF. In DNA, the CDR3 is TGTGCCAGCTCACGAGGGGCAGCAACCTACGAGCAGTACTTC. The chain couples TRBV18 to TRBJ2-7, with D possibly called TRBD1 or TRBD2 (5 bases each). Germline V gene sequence: CDR1 KGHSH, CDR2 LQKENI. The CDR3 has 14 amino acids. Trimming cost V 4 bases and J 2 bases, with 12 bases left between them.

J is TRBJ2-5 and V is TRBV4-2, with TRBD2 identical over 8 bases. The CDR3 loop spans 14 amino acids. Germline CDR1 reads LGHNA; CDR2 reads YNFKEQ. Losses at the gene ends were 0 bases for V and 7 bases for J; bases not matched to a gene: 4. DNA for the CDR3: TGTGCCAGCAGCCAAGATAGACGGGGGGGGACCCAGTACTTC. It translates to CASSQDRRGGTQYF.

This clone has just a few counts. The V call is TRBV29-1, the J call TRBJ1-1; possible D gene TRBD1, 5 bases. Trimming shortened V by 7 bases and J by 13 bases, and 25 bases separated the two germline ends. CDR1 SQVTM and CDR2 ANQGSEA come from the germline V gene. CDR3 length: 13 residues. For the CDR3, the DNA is TGCAGCGGGGGCGGGCAGTCGCCTTCTCATGGTTTCTTT. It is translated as CSGGGQSPSHGFF.

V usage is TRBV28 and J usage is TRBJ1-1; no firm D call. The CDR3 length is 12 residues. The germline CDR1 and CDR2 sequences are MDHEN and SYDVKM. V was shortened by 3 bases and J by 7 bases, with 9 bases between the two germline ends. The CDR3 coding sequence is TGTGCCAGCAGTTTCCGGGAGAATGAAGCTTTCTTT. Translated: CASSFRENEAFF.

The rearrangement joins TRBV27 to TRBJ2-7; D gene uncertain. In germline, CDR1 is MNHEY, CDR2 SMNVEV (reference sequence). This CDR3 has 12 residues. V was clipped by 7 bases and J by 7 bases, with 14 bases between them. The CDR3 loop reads CASTAHTSEQYF. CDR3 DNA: TGTGCCAGCACCGCTCATACATCGGAGCAGTACTTC.

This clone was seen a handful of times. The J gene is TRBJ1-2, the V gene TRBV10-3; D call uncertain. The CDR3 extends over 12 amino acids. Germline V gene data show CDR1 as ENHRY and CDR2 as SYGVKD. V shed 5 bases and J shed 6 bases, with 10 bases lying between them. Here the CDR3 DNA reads TGTGCCATCAGTCTCAACTTGGATGGCTACACCTTC. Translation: CAISLNLDGYTF.

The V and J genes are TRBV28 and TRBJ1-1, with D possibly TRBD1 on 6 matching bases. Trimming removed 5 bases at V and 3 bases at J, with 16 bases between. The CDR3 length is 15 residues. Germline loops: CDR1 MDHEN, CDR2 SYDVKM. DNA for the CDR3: TGTGCCAGCAGTACCCAAGGGGGGAAGGACACTGAAGCTTTCTTT. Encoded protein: CASSTQGGKDTEAFF.

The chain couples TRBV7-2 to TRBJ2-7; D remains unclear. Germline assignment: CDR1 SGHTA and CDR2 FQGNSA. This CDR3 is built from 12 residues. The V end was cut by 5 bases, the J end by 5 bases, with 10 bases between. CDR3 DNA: TGTGCCAGCAGCCCACCTGGAAACGAGCAGTACTTC. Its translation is CASSPPGNEQYF.

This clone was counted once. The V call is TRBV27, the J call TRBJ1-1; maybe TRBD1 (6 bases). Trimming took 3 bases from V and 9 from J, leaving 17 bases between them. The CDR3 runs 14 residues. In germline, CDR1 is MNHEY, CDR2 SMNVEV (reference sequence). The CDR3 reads CASSFRQANTQAFF. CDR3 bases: TGTGCCAGCAGTTTCAGACAGGCCAACACACAAGCTTTCTTT.

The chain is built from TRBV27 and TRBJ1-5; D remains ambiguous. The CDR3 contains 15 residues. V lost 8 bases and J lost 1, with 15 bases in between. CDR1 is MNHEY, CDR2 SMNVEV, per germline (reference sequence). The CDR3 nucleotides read TGTGCCAGCTCTCTGGAAGGCACCAGCAATCAGCCCCAGCATTTT. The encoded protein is CASSLEGTSNQPQHF.

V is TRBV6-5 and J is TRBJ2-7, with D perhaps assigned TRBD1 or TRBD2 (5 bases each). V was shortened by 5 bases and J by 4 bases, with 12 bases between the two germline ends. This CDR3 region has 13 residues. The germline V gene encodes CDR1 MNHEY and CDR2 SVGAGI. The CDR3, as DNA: TGTGCCAGCAGTCCCGGGACGATTTACGAGCAGTACTTC. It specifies CASSPGTIYEQYF.

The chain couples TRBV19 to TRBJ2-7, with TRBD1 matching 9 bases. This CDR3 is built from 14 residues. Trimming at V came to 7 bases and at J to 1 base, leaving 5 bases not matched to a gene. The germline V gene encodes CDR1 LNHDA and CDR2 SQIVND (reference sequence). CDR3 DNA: TGTGCCAGTACCCCGGGACAGGGATCCTACGAGCAGTACTTC. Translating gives CASTPGQGSYEQYF.

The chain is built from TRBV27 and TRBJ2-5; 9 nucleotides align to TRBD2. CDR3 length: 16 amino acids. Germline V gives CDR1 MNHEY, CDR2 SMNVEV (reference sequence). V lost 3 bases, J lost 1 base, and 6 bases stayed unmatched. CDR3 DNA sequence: TGTGCCAGCAGTTTTCTAGCGGGACCCCTCCAAGAGACCCAGTACTTC. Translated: CASSFLAGPLQETQYF.

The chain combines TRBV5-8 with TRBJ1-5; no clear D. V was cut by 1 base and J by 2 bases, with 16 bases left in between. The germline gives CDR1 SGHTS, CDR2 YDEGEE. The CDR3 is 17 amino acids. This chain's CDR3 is CASSLSGREGGNQPQHF. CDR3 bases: TGTGCCAGCAGCTTGTCCGGGAGGGAGGGCGGCAATCAGCCCCAGCATTTT. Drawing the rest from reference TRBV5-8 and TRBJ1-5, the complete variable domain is EAGVTQSPTHLIKTRGQQATLRCSPISGHTSVYWYQQALGLGLQFLLWYDEGEERNRGNFPPRFSGRQFPNYSSELNVNALELEDSALYLCASSLSGREGGNQPQHFGDGTRLSIL.

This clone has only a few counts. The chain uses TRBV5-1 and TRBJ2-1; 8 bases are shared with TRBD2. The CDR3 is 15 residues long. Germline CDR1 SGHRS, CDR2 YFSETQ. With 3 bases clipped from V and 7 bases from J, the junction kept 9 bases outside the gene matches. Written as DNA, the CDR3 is TGCGCCAGCAGCTGGGAGACTAGCGACGGGAATGAGCAGTTCTTC. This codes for CASSWETSDGNEQFF.

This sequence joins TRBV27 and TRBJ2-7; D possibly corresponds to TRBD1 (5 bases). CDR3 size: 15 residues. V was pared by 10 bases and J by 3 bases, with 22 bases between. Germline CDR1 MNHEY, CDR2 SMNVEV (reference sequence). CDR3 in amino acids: CATTSRQTPGYEQYF. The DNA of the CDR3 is TGTGCCACCACATCCCGACAGACCCCCGGCTACGAGCAGTACTTC.

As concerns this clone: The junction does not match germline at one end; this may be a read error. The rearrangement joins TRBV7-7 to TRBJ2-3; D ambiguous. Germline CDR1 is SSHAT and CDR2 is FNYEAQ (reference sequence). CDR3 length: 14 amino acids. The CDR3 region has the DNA TGTGCTAGCAGCTTAGATGTGGGGTCGGATACGCAGTATTTT. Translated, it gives CASSLDVGSDTQYF.

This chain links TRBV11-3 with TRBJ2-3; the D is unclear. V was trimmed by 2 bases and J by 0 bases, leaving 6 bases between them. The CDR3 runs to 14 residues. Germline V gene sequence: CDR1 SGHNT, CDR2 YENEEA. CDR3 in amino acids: CASSLMRSTDTQYF. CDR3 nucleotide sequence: TGTGCCAGCAGCTTAATGAGAAGCACAGATACGCAGTATTTT.

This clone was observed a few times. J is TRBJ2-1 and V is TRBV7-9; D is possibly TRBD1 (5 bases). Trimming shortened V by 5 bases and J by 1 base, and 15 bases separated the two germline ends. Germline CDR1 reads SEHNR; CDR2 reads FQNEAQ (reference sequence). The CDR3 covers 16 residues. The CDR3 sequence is CASSGPQGASYNEQFF. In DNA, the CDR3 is TGTGCCAGCAGCGGACCGCAGGGCGCTTCCTACAATGAGCAGTTCTTC.

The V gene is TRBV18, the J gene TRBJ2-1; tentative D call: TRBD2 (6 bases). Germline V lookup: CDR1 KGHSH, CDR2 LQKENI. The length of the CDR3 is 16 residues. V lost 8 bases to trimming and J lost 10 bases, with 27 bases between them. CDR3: CASDISEQQLREEQFF. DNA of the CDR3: TGTGCCAGCGACATCTCCGAGCAGCAGCTTCGGGAGGAGCAGTTCTTC.

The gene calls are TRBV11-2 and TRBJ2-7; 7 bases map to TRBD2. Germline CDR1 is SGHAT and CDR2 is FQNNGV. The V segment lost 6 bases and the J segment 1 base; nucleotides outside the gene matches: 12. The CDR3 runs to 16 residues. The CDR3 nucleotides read TGTGCCAGCAGTACTACAGCGGGAAAAGGGTCCTACGAGCAGTACTTC. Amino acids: CASSTTAGKGSYEQYF.

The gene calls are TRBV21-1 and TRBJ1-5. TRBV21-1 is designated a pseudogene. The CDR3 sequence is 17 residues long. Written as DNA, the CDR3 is TGTGCCAGCAGCAAAGGTCCATGGGGAGAAATCAATCAGCCCCAGCATTTT. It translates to CASSKGPWGEINQPQHF.

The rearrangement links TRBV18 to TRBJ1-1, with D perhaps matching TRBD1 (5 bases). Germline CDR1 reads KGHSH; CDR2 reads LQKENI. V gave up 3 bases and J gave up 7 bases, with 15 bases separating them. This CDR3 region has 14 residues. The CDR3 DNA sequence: TGTGCCAGCTCACCCCCCCCCGGGACCTATGAAGCTTTCTTT. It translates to CASSPPPGTYEAFF.